The 22 T cell receptor beta chains in this list originate from one sample, sequenced in a study of PD-1 blockade in mismatch repair-deficient tumors. Generated by immunoSEQ multiplex PCR, the TCRdb table keeps only in-frame clones and is missing some. The sample has about 120,000 clones, over 60% seen once. The sequencing used peripheral blood, collected approximately 64 weeks after starting pembrolizumab. All receptors come from an adult with mismatch repair-deficient cancer.

The rearrangement links TRBV6-6 to TRBJ2-3; a possible D gene is TRBD2 (5 bases). CDR1 is MNHNY and CDR2 is SVGAGI in the germline V gene (reference sequence). Trimming pared 3 bases from V and 4 bases from J, leaving 11 bases between. The CDR3 runs 14 residues. The CDR3, as DNA: TGTGCCAGCAGTTATATTTTGAGGGCAGATACGCAGTATTTT. Translated, it gives CASSYILRADTQYF.

This sequence joins TRBV30 and TRBJ2-7; no clear D gene. Germline values: CDR1 GTSNPN, CDR2 SVGIG (reference sequence). The V gene lost 3 bases and the J gene lost 9 bases, with 21 bases spanning the gap. The CDR3 extends over 14 amino acids. CDR3 DNA sequence: TGTGCCTGGAGGGACCGGGCCCCGAACGGTGGGCAGTACTTC. It is translated as CAWRDRAPNGGQYF.

The chain is built from TRBV27 and TRBJ2-1; 13 bases agree with TRBD2. Looked up from germline, CDR1 is MNHEY and CDR2 is SMNVEV (reference sequence). J gave up 3 bases and V 7 bases, and 9 bases lay outside the gene matches. The CDR3 runs 17 residues. The DNA for the CDR3 is TGTGCCAGCAAGGTACCGGGACTAGCGGGATTCTACAATGAGCAGTTCTTC. It encodes CASKVPGLAGFYNEQFF.

The genes are TRBV27 and TRBJ2-2; D unclear. The CDR3 is made up of 12 amino acids. Germline V lookup: CDR1 MNHEY, CDR2 SMNVEV (reference sequence). V was trimmed by 4 bases and J by 6 bases, leaving 6 bases between them. The chain's CDR3 is CASSSYSGELFF. For the CDR3, the DNA is TGTGCCAGCAGTTCCTACTCCGGGGAGCTGTTTTTT.

The chain carries TRBV15 and TRBJ2-7; the D is unclear. The CDR3 has 14 residues. Trimming took 0 bases from V and 3 from J, leaving 9 bases between them. Germline V gene lookup returns CDR1 LNHNV and CDR2 YYDKDF (reference sequence). The CDR3 protein is CATSRDLSDYEQYF. The CDR3 nucleotides read TGTGCCACCAGCAGAGATCTGTCGGACTACGAGCAGTACTTC.

The chain links TRBV27 to TRBJ2-3; D is uncertain. Germline V gives CDR1 MNHEY, CDR2 SMNVEV (reference sequence). The CDR3 sequence is 13 residues long. V dropped 4 bases and J dropped 3 bases, with 8 bases sitting between them. As DNA, the CDR3 is TGTGCCAGCAGTTGGAGTGGGACAGATACGCAGTATTTT. Protein sequence: CASSWSGTDTQYF.

The rearrangement links TRBV27 to TRBJ2-1, with a weak D call TRBD2 (5 bases). Trimming took 2 bases from V and 0 from J, leaving 11 bases between them. CDR1 and CDR2 (germline): MNHEY, SMNVEV (reference sequence). CDR3 length equals 16 residues. The CDR3 loop is CASSLGLRTSYNEQFF. The CDR3 DNA sequence: TGTGCCAGCAGTTTAGGACTCCGCACCTCCTACAATGAGCAGTTCTTC.

In its sample, this clone was seen a few times. The rearrangement joins TRBV27 to TRBJ2-5; D might be TRBD2 (7 bases). CDR3 length equals 14 residues. V lost 6 bases and J lost 9, with 20 bases in between. Germline V gene data show CDR1 as MNHEY and CDR2 as SMNVEV (reference sequence). Written as DNA, the CDR3 is TGTGCCAGCAGGGGGACTACCCTCGAGGGGGCCCAGTACTTC. It yields the protein CASRGTTLEGAQYF.

V usage is TRBV7-3 and J usage is TRBJ2-3; D is unclear. CDR1 SGHTA and CDR2 FQGTGA come from the germline V gene. The V gene lost 1 base and the J gene lost 3 bases, with 11 bases spanning the gap. The CDR3 has 15 amino acids. The CDR3 reads CASSLSPGRTDTQYF. The CDR3 bases are TGTGCCAGCAGCTTAAGTCCGGGCCGAACAGATACGCAGTATTTT.

The chain joins TRBV4-2 to TRBJ2-7; 7 nucleotides align to TRBD2. The length of the CDR3 is 15 residues. CDR1 and CDR2 from the germline V gene are LGHNA and YNFKEQ. The V and J ends lost 4 bases and 3 bases, in that order; junction bases with no gene match: 9. CDR3 nucleotides: TGTGCCAGCAGCCCAGCCCTAGCGGCCAACTACGAGCAGTACTTC. It encodes CASSPALAANYEQYF.

The CDR3 nucleotides read TGTGCCAGTGGGGTGGGAGGAGACACAGATACGCAGTATTTT. It is translated as CASGVGGDTDTQYF. The chain has TRBV19 and TRBJ2-3, with D possibly matching TRBD2 (6 bases). Germline CDR1 is LNHDA and CDR2 is SQIVND (reference sequence). The CDR3 consists of 14 residues. The V end lost 8 bases, the J end lost 2 bases, and 14 bases lay between the germline ends.

The chain combines TRBV18 with TRBJ2-5; tentative D call: TRBD2 (5 bases). The CDR3 sequence is 14 residues long. Germline V gives CDR1 KGHSH, CDR2 LQKENI. V lost 3 bases and J 5 bases, leaving 13 bases between the germline ends. CDR3 protein: CASSPSGNVETQYF. The CDR3 DNA follows: TGTGCCAGCTCACCGAGCGGTAATGTTGAGACCCAGTACTTC.

The J gene is TRBJ1-1, the V gene TRBV30, with TRBD1 as a possible D gene (6 bases). Per germline, CDR1 GTSNPN and CDR2 SVGIG (reference sequence). This CDR3 has 12 residues. V lost 5 bases to trimming and J lost 7 bases, with 14 bases between them. CDR3 protein: CAWQGGGGEAFF. CDR3 coding DNA: TGTGCCTGGCAAGGAGGGGGGGGTGAAGCTTTCTTT.

The V call is TRBV5-1, the J call TRBJ2-2; possible D gene TRBD1, 5 bases. The CDR3 contains 15 residues. Trimming removed 5 bases from V and 5 bases from J, with 16 bases in between. Germline V gene sequence: CDR1 SGHRS, CDR2 YFSETQ. CDR3 sequence (DNA): TGCGCCAGCAGGAGAGATAGGGGTTGGACCGGGGAGCTGTTTTTT. This translates into CASRRDRGWTGELFF.

The chain links TRBV5-4 to TRBJ2-2, with a tentative D call TRBD1 (6 bases). Trimming removed 2 bases from V and 1 base from J, with 9 bases in between. The CDR3 is 15 residues long. Germline loops: CDR1 SGHNT, CDR2 YYREEE (reference sequence). The CDR3 DNA is TGTGCCAGCAGCTTAAACAGGGAGAACACCGGGGAGCTGTTTTTT. Its translation is CASSLNRENTGELFF.

This clone was seen more than once but under ten times. J is TRBJ2-7 and V is TRBV11-2; 7 positions agree with TRBD2. There are 16 residues in the CDR3. CDR1 SGHAT and CDR2 FQNNGV come from the germline V gene. J lost 0 bases, V lost 0 bases, and 5 bases had no gene match. As DNA, the CDR3 is TGTGCCAGCAGCTTAGAATGGGAGGGTTCCTCCTACGAGCAGTACTTC. This codes for CASSLEWEGSSYEQYF.

The rearrangement links TRBV10-3 to TRBJ2-6, with D hard to call. Trimming removed 1 base at V and 2 bases at J, with 6 bases between. The CDR3 totals 15 residues. Germline lookup yields CDR1 ENHRY and CDR2 SYGVKD. The CDR3 region is CAISEWAAGANVLTF. CDR3 nucleotides: TGTGCCATCAGTGAGTGGGCAGCTGGGGCCAACGTCCTGACTTTC.

This clone has more than one count but fewer than ten. This chain's CDR3 is CASSCYGYTF. CDR3 bases: TGTGCCAGCAGCTGCTATGGCTACACCTTC. The genes are TRBV7-2 and TRBJ1-2; D remains ambiguous. Germline V CDR1 and CDR2: SGHTA, FQGNSA. Trimming cost V 4 bases and J 4 bases, with 1 base left between them. CDR3 length equals 10 residues.

V usage is TRBV27 and J usage is TRBJ2-7; no clear D gene. This CDR3 has 14 amino acids. The germline V gene encodes CDR1 MNHEY and CDR2 SMNVEV (reference sequence). The V end lost 2 bases, the J end lost 2 bases, and 10 bases lay between the germline ends. For the CDR3, the DNA is TGTGCCAGCAGTTTAAGGGCGAACACCTACGAGCAGTACTTC. It codes for CASSLRANTYEQYF.

The rearrangement links TRBV5-1 to TRBJ1-2, with a weak D call TRBD1 (5 bases). The CDR3 totals 16 residues. CDR1 SGHRS and CDR2 YFSETQ come from the germline V gene. Trimming removed 0 bases at V and 4 bases at J, with 16 bases between. CDR3 sequence (DNA): TGCGCCAGCAGCTTGGTTATCGGGGCGGCGCTCTATGGCTACACCTTC. The encoded protein is CASSLVIGAALYGYTF.

V and J are TRBV9 and TRBJ1-5; a weak D match, TRBD1 (5 bases). The V end lost 7 bases, the J end lost 8 bases, and 16 bases lay between the germline ends. Germline CDR1 is SGDLS and CDR2 is YYNGEE. The length of the CDR3 is 13 residues. CDR3 protein: CASSQGPREPQHF. In DNA, the CDR3 is TGTGCCAGCTCCCAGGGCCCCAGGGAGCCCCAGCATTTT.

This clone was detected a few times. The V call is TRBV4-1, the J call TRBJ2-7; 9 bases line up with TRBD2. The CDR3 sequence is 16 residues long. V lost 6 bases to trimming and J lost 6 bases; unmatched junction nucleotides: 15. CDR1 is MGHRA, CDR2 YSYEKL, per germline. The CDR3, as DNA: TGCGCCAGCAGTCAGGGGCCTCTAGCGGGATCCGGCGAGCAGTACTTC. Amino acid sequence: CASSQGPLAGSGEQYF.